These 20 T cell receptor beta chains came from one sample sequenced in a study of CXCR4 blockade with PD-1 therapy in pancreatic cancer. Some clones are missing from TCRdb's copy, which holds only in-frame ones; the method was immunoSEQ multiplex PCR. Of under 5,500 clones listed, around 59% are singletons. The source material was tumor tissue. The origin of the receptors is a human donor with pancreatic ductal adenocarcinoma.

A few counts support this clone. The junction shows a germline mismatch at one end, possibly a read error. CDR3 sequence (DNA): TGTGCCACTAGGGCGGGGACAGATGTCGACGAACAGTACTTC. This translates into CATRAGTDVDEQYF. The chain recombines TRBV28 with TRBJ2-7, with D possibly TRBD1 on 7 matching bases. This CDR3 is built from 14 residues. The V gene's germline CDR1 is MDHEN and CDR2 SYDVKM.

This clone was counted only a few times. This rearrangement joins TRBV19 to TRBJ1-5; D not resolved. Germline V gene data show CDR1 as LNHDA and CDR2 as SQIVND (reference sequence). With 3 bases removed from V and 0 bases from J, the gap between germline ends came to 18 bases. The CDR3 loop spans 18 amino acids. In DNA, the CDR3 is TGTGCCAGTAGTATGGAAGTGGCCAGCGGCTATAGCAATCAGCCCCAGCATTTT. Translated: CASSMEVASGYSNQPQHF.

This clone was seen more than once but under ten times. The chain has TRBV11-3 and TRBJ2-7, with D hard to call. The CDR3 totals 14 residues. Trimming stripped 5 bases from V and 1 base from J, with 12 bases between. Germline V lookup: CDR1 SGHNT, CDR2 YENEEA. CDR3 nucleotides: TGTGCCAGCAGCCAGACGGATGGTTCCTACGAGCAGTACTTC. As protein: CASSQTDGSYEQYF. The complete variable domain, with remaining parts taken from reference TRBV11-3 and TRBJ2-7, reads EAGVVQSPRYKIIEKKQPVAFWCNPISGHNTLYWYLQNLGQGPELLIRYENEEAVDDSQLPKDRFSAERLKGVDSTLKIQPAELGDSAVYLCASSQTDGSYEQYFGPGTRLTVT.

On this clone: The junction departs from the called germline gene at one end, perhaps through a read error. The rearrangement uses TRBV19 and TRBJ1-5; D is possibly TRBD1 (6 bases). This CDR3 comprises 14 residues. Looked up from germline, CDR1 is LNHDA and CDR2 is SQIVND (reference sequence). The CDR3 DNA follows: TGTGCCAGTGGAGAACGGGGGCTAAATCAGCTCCAGCATTTT. Protein: CASGERGLNQLQHF.

The V gene is TRBV1, the J gene TRBJ2-1; TRBD1 is taken as the D call from the table, unchecked against the DNA. TRBV1 is a documented pseudogene. This CDR3 contains 15 residues. The CDR3 is CASSQEGQNDNEQFF. CDR3 nucleotides: TGCGCCAGCAGCCAAGAAGGACAGAACGACAATGAGCAGTTCTTC.

V is TRBV28 and J is TRBJ2-7, with D perhaps given as TRBD1 or TRBD2 (5 bases each). The CDR3 is made up of 15 amino acids. Germline V gives CDR1 MDHEN, CDR2 SYDVKM. Trimming removed 4 bases from V and 4 bases from J, with 17 bases in between. The DNA for the CDR3 is TGTGCCAGCAGTTCTCGGGGCCTTGCGGAGTACGAGCAGTACTTC. Protein sequence: CASSSRGLAEYEQYF.

This clone was observed a few times. The chain employs TRBV7-2 and TRBJ2-3; TRBD2 matches at 13 bases. Germline CDR1 and CDR2: SGHTA and FQGNSA. V was clipped by 5 bases and J by 0 bases; unmatched bases: 5. The CDR3 loop spans 17 amino acids. CDR3 nucleotides: TGTGCCAGCAGCCTACGACTAGCGGGAGGTAGCACAGATACGCAGTATTTT. It encodes CASSLRLAGGSTDTQYF.

This clone rates as medium-sized. V and J are TRBV9 and TRBJ1-2; unclear D gene. CDR3 length equals 12 residues. Germline-derived CDR1 and CDR2 are SGDLS and YYNGEE. V was cut by 5 bases and J by 11 bases, with 16 bases left in between. CDR3 sequence reads: CASSEGSDQYTF. CDR3 bases: TGTGCCAGCAGTGAAGGTTCGGATCAATACACCTTC.

V is TRBV19 and J is TRBJ2-5, with 15 bases lining up with TRBD2. This CDR3 is 19 amino acids long. Germline lookup yields CDR1 LNHDA and CDR2 SQIVND (reference sequence). Trimming took 3 bases from V and 0 from J; bases not matched to a gene: 8. CDR3 sequence reads: CASSISGLAGGLDQETQYF. CDR3 nucleotide sequence: TGTGCCAGTAGTATCTCTGGACTAGCGGGAGGGTTGGACCAAGAGACCCAGTACTTC.

The rearrangement uses TRBV12-2 and TRBJ2-5; TRBD2 is the table's D call and was not checked against the DNA. TRBV12-2 is recorded as a pseudogene. The CDR3 sequence is 14 residues long. CDR3: CAIPIAGPRKTQYF. The CDR3 nucleotides are TGTGCCATTCCCATAGCGGGGCCTCGGAAGACCCAGTACTTC.

The rearrangement uses TRBV15 and TRBJ2-5; 11 bases agree with TRBD1. The CDR3 length is 15 residues. The junction had 5 bases not matched to a gene; V was cut back by 3 bases and J by 5 bases. Germline lookup yields CDR1 LNHNV and CDR2 YYDKDF (reference sequence). CDR3 sequence: CATSRGRTGGETQYF. The CDR3 nucleotides are TGTGCCACCAGCAGGGGTCGGACAGGGGGCGAGACCCAGTACTTC.

V usage is TRBV19 and J usage is TRBJ2-2; TRBD2 matches 7 bases. CDR3 size: 15 residues. Losses at the gene ends were 1 base for V and 6 bases for J; bases not matched to a gene: 5. Germline values: CDR1 LNHDA, CDR2 SQIVND (reference sequence). The CDR3 sequence is CASSIGVSGSGELFF. As DNA, the CDR3 is TGTGCCAGTAGTATAGGCGTTAGCGGGTCCGGGGAGCTGTTTTTT.

The table lists this clone with a few counts. V and J are TRBV30 and TRBJ2-1; 7 bases fit TRBD1. Germline V CDR1 and CDR2: GTSNPN, SVGIG (reference sequence). CDR3 length: 16 residues. With 0 bases clipped from V and 9 bases from J, the junction kept 14 bases outside the gene matches. The CDR3 region is CAWSVLGSGGRSEQFF. The DNA for the CDR3 is TGTGCCTGGAGTGTTTTAGGATCAGGGGGAAGGAGTGAGCAGTTCTTC.

The chain combines TRBV30 with TRBJ1-3; tentatively, D is TRBD1 (5 bases). The germline CDR1 and CDR2 sequences are GTSNPN and SVGIG (reference sequence). The V gene lost 5 bases and the J gene lost 1 base, with 6 bases spanning the gap. This CDR3 spans 12 amino acids. CDR3 residues: CAWQGSGNTIYF. The CDR3 DNA reads as TGTGCCTGGCAGGGATCTGGAAACACCATATATTTT. Using reference TRBV30 and TRBJ1-3 for the parts outside the CDR3, the full variable domain is SQTIHQWPATLVQPVGSPLSLECTVEGTSNPNLYWYRQAAGRGLQLLFYSVGIGQISSEVPQNLSASRPQDRQFILSSKKLLLSDSGFYLCAWQGSGNTIYFGEGSWLTVV.

There are a few counts of this clone. The chain couples TRBV9 to TRBJ1-5; D gene ambiguous. With 3 bases removed from V and 0 bases from J, the gap between germline ends came to 4 bases. The CDR3 totals 13 residues. Germline CDR1 SGDLS, CDR2 YYNGEE. As DNA, the CDR3 is TGTGCCAGCAGCGGGCATAGCAATCAGCCCCAGCATTTT. Translating it yields CASSGHSNQPQHF.

The chain couples TRBV19 to TRBJ1-4, with 12 bases identical to TRBD1. J was trimmed by 8 bases and V by 2 bases; bases with no gene match: 6. Germline V gene data show CDR1 as LNHDA and CDR2 as SQIVND (reference sequence). The CDR3 runs to 16 residues. The CDR3 DNA follows: TGTGCCAGTAGTATACGAGGGACAGGGGGCCAAGAAAAACTGTTTTTT. It codes for CASSIRGTGGQEKLFF.

The chain recombines TRBV29-1 with TRBJ2-7; the D gene is possibly TRBD2 (6 bases). The V and J ends lost 7 bases and 0 bases respectively, with 16 bases between them. The CDR3 totals 14 residues. The V gene's germline CDR1 is SQVTM and CDR2 ANQGSEA. CDR3 amino acids: CSARDSPSSYEQYF. The CDR3 bases are TGCAGCGCCCGGGACTCACCAAGCTCCTACGAGCAGTACTTC.

This chain links TRBV30 with TRBJ2-2; 7 positions agree with TRBD1. CDR1 is GTSNPN, CDR2 SVGIG, per germline (reference sequence). The ends lost 2 bases at V and 6 bases at J; junction bases unmatched: 3. This CDR3 spans 13 amino acids. The CDR3 DNA reads TGTGCCTGGAGTTACCAGGGGGCCGGGGAGCTGTTTTTT. Translated, it gives CAWSYQGAGELFF.

This clone is judged medium-sized. J is TRBJ1-4 and V is TRBV6-8; D perhaps matches TRBD1 (6 bases). V shed 6 bases and J shed 0 bases, with 8 bases lying between them. CDR3 length equals 14 residues. Germline V gives CDR1 MNHGY, CDR2 SAAAGT. For the CDR3, the DNA is TGTGCCAGCAGGACAGGTGCAACTAATGAAAAACTGTTTTTT. Protein: CASRTGATNEKLFF.

This clone occurred a few times. J is TRBJ2-6 and V is TRBV11-3, with D perhaps matching TRBD2 (5 bases). The CDR3 has 15 residues. Germline V gene data show CDR1 as SGHNT and CDR2 as YENEEA. V shed 2 bases and J shed 3 bases, with 8 bases lying between them. CDR3 nucleotides: TGTGCCAGCAGCTTACGGGGTCATGGGGCCAACGTCCTGACTTTC. Residues: CASSLRGHGANVLTF.